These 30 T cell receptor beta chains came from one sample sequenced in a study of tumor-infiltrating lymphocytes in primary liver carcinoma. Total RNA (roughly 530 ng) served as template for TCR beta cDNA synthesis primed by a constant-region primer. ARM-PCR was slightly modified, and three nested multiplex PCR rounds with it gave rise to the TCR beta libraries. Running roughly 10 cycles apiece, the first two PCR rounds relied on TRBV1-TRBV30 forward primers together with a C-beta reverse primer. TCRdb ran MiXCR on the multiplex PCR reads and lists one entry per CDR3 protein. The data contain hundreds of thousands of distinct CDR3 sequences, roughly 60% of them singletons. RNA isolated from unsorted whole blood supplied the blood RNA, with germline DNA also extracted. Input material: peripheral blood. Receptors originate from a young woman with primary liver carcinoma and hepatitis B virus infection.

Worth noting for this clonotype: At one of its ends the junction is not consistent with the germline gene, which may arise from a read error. CDR3 DNA: TGTGCCAGCAGCGTAGTGGCCGTCCCGGGTGGGGAACTGTTTTTT. Protein product: CASSVVAVPGGELFF. The V gene is TRBV11-2, the J gene TRBJ2-2; D is unresolved. CDR1 is SGHAT and CDR2 is FQNNGV in the germline V gene. CDR3 size: 15 residues.

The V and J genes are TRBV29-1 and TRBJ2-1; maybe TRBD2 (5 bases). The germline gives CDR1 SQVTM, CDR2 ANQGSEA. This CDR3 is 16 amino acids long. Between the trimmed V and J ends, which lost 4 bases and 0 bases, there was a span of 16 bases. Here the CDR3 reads CSVAGGGLDSYNEQFF. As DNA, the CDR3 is TGCAGCGTTGCAGGAGGCGGGCTTGACTCCTACAATGAGCAGTTCTTC.

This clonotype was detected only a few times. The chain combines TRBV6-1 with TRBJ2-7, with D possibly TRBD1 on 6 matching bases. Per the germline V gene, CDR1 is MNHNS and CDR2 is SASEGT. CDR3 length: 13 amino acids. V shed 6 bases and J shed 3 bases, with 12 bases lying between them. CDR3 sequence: CASRFNRDYEQYF. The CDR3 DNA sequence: TGTGCCAGCAGATTTAACAGGGACTACGAGCAGTACTTC.

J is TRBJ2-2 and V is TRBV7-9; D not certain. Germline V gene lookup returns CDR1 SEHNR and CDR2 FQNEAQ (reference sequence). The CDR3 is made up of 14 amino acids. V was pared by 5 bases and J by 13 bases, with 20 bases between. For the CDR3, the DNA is TGTGCCAGCAGCGTTGTGGACGAGAGTGGCTGGCTGTTTTTT. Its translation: CASSVVDESGWLFF.

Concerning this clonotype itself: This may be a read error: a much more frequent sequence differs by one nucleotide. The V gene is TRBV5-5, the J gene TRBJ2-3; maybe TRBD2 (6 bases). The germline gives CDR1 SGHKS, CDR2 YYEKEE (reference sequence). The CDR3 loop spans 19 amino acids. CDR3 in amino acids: CASSSPLGTETSSTDMQYF. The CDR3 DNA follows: TGTGCCAGCAGCTCTCCCCTGGGGACTGAAACTTCTAGCACAGATATGCAGTATTTT. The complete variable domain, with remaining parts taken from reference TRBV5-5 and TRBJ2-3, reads DAGVTQSPTHLIKTRGQQVTLRCSPISGHKSVSWYQQVLGQGPQFIFQYYEKEERGRGNFPDRFSARQFPNYSSELNVNALLLGDSALYLCASSSPLGTETSSTDMQYFGPGTRLTVL.

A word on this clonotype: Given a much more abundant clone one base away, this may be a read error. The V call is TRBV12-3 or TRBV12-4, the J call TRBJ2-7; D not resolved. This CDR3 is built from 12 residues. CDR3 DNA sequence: TGTGCCAGCGGTTTAAACATCTACGAGGAGTACTTC. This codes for CASGLNIYEEYF.

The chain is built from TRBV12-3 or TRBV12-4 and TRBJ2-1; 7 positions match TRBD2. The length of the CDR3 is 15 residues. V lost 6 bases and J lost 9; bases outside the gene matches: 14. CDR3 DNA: TGTGCCAGCAGCACCCGGGTCGGGAGGAGGGCTGAGCAGTTCTTC. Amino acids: CASSTRVGRRAEQFF.

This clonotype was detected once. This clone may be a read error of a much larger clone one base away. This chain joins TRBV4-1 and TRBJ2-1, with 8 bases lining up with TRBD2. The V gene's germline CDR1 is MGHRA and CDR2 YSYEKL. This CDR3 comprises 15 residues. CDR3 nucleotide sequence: TGCGCCAGCAGCCAAGGAGCGGGAGTATTCAATGAGCAGCTCTTC. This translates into CASSQGAGVFNEQLF.

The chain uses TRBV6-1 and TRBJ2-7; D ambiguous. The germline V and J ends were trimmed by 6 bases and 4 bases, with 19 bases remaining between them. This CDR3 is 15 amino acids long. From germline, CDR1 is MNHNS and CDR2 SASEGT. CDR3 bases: TGTGCCAGCAGCATATTGGGTCTTACCCTTTACGAGCAGTACTTC. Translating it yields CASSILGLTLYEQYF.

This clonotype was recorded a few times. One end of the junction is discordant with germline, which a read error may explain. CDR3 region: CASRQDWGGELFF. CDR3 sequence (DNA): TGTGCCAGCAGACAAGATTGGGGCGGGGAGCTGTTTTTT. This chain links TRBV14 with TRBJ2-2; D is undetermined. CDR1 and CDR2 (germline): SGHDN, FVKESK. The CDR3 sequence is 13 residues long.

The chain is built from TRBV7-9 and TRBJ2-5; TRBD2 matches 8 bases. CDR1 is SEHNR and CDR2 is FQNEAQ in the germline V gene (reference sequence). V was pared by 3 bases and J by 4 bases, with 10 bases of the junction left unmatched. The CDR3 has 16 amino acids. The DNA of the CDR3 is TGTGCCAGCAGCTTCGGGACTAGTAGTTCTGCAGAGACCCAGTACTTC. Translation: CASSFGTSSSAETQYF.

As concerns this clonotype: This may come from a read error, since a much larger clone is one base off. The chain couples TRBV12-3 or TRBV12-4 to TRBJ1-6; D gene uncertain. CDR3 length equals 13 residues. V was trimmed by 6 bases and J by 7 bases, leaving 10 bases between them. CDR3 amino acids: CASSPDCNSPLHF. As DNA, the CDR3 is TGTGCCAGCAGCCCGGACTGCAATTCACCCCTCCACTTT.

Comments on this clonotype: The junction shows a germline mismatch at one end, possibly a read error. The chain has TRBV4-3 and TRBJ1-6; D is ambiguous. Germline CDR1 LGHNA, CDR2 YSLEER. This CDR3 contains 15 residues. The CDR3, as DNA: TGCGCCAGCAGCCAATGGTGGAACATAAATTCACCCCCCCACTTT. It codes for CASSQWWNINSPPHF.

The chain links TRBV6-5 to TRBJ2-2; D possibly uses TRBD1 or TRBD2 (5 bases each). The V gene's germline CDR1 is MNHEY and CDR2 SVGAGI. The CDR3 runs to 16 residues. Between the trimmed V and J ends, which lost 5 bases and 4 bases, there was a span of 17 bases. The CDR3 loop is CASSPLRGAGTGELFF. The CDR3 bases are TGTGCCAGCAGTCCTCTCCGAGGGGCAGGCACCGGGGAGCTGTTTTTT.

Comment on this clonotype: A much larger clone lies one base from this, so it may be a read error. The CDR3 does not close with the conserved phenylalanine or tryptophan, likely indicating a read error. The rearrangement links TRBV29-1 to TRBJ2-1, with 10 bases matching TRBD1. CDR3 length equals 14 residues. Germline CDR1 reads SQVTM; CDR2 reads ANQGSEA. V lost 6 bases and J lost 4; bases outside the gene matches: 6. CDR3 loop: CSVKDRGKYNEQFI. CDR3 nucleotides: TGCAGCGTGAAGGACAGGGGGAAATACAATGAGCAGTTCATC.

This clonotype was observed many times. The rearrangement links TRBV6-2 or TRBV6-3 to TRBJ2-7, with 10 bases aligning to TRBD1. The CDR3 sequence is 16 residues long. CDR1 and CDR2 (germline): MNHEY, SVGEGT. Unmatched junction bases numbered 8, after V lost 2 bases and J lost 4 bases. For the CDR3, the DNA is TGTGCCAGCAGTTACCGACCGGGACAGGGGAGGTACGAGCAGTACTTC. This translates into CASSYRPGQGRYEQYF.

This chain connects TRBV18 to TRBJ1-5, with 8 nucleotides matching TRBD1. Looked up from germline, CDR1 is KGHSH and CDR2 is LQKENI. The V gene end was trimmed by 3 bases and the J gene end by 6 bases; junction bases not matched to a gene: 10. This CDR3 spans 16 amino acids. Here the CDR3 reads CASSPPGQGGGQPQHF. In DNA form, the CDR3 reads TGTGCCAGCTCACCCCCCGGACAGGGCGGTGGTCAGCCCCAGCATTTT.

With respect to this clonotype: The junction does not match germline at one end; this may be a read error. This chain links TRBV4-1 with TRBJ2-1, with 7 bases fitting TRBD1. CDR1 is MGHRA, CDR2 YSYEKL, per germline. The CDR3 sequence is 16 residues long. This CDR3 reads CSSSQDSATGWYEQFF. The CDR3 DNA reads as TGCTCCAGCAGCCAAGATAGTGCGACAGGGTGGTATGAGCAGTTCTTC.

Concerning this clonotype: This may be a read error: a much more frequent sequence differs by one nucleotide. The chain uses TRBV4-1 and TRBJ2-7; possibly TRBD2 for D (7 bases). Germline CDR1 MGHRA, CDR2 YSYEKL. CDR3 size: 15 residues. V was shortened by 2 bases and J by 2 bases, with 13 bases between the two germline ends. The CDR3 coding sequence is TGCGCCAGCAGCCAATATCAGGGGAGGGCCTACGAGCAGTACTTC. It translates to CASSQYQGRAYEQYF.

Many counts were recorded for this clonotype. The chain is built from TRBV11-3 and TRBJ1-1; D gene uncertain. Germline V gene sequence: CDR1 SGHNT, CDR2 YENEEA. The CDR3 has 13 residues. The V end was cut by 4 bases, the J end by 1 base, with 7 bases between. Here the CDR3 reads CASSSDSNTEAFF. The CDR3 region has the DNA TGTGCCAGCAGCTCGGATTCGAACACTGAAGCTTTCTTT.

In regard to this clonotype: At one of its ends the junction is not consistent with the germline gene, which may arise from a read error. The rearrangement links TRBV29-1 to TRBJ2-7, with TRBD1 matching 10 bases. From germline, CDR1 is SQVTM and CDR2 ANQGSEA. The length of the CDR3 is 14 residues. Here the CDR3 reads CSVVRDRGSCEQYF. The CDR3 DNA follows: TGCAGCGTTGTCCGGGACAGGGGCTCCTGCGAGCAGTACTTC.

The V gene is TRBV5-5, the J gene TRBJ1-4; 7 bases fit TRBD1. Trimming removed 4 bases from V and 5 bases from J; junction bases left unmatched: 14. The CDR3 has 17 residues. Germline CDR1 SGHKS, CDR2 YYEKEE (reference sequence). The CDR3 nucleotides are TGTGCCAGCAGCGCAAATATCGGGACAGTTGTCAATGAAAAACTGTTTTTT. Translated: CASSANIGTVVNEKLFF.

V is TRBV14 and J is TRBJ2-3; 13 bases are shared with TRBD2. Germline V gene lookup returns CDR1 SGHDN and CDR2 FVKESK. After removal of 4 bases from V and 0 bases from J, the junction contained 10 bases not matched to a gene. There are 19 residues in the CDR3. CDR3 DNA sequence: TGTGCCAGCAGCCGAACGTTTCGGACTAGCGGGAGAAGCACAGATACGCAGTATTTT. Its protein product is CASSRTFRTSGRSTDTQYF.

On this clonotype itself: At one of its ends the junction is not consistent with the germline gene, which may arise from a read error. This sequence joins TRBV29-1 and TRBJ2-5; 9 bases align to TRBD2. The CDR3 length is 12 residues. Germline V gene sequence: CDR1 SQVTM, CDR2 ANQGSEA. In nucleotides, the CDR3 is TGCCGCGTCGCGACTAGCGGAGTGTCCCAGTACTTC. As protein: CRVATSGVSQYF.

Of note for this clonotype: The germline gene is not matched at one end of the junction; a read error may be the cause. The CDR3 region is CGSSKGLTTEAFF. CDR3 DNA sequence: TGTGGCAGCAGTAAAGGGTTAACCACTGAAGCTTTCTTT. This chain uses TRBV12-3 or TRBV12-4 with TRBJ1-1; no definite D call. CDR3 length: 13 residues.

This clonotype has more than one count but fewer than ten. In nucleotides, the CDR3 is TGTGCCAGCAGCCTTCTGACAGGGGCGCACGAGACCCAGTACTTC. Translating it yields CASSLLTGAHETQYF. This chain connects TRBV5-6 to TRBJ2-5; 8 positions match TRBD1. J was trimmed by 5 bases and V by 4 bases; bases with no gene match: 10. CDR3 length: 15 amino acids. Germline assignment: CDR1 SGHDT and CDR2 YYEEEE.

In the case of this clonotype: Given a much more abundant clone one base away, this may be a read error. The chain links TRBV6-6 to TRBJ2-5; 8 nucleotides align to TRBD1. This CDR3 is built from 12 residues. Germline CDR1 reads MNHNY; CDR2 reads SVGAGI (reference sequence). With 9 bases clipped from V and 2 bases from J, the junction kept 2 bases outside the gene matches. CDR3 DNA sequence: TGTGCCAGTGGGACAGGACAAGAGACCCAGTACTTC. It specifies CASGTGQETQYF.

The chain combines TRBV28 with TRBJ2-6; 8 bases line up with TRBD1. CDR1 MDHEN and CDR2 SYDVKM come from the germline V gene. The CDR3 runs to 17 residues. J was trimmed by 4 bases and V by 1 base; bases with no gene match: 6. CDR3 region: CASSLFWTGTGANVLTF. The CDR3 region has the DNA TGTGCCAGCAGTTTATTCTGGACAGGGACCGGGGCCAACGTCCTGACTTTC.

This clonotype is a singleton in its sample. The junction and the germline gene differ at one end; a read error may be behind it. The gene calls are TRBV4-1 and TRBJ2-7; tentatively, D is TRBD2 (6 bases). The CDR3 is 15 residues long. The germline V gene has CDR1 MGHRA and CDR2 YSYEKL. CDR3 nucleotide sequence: TGCGCCACCAGCCAAGAGCGGATTCAGCGGGACGAGCAGTACTTC. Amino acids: CATSQERIQRDEQYF.

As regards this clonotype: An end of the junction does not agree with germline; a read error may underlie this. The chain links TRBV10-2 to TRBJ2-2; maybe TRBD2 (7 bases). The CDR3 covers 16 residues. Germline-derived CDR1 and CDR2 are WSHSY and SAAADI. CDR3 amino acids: CASTQRGGANTRELFF. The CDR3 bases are TGCGCCAGCACCCAGAGGGGGGGCGCGAACACCAGGGAGCTGTTTTTT.